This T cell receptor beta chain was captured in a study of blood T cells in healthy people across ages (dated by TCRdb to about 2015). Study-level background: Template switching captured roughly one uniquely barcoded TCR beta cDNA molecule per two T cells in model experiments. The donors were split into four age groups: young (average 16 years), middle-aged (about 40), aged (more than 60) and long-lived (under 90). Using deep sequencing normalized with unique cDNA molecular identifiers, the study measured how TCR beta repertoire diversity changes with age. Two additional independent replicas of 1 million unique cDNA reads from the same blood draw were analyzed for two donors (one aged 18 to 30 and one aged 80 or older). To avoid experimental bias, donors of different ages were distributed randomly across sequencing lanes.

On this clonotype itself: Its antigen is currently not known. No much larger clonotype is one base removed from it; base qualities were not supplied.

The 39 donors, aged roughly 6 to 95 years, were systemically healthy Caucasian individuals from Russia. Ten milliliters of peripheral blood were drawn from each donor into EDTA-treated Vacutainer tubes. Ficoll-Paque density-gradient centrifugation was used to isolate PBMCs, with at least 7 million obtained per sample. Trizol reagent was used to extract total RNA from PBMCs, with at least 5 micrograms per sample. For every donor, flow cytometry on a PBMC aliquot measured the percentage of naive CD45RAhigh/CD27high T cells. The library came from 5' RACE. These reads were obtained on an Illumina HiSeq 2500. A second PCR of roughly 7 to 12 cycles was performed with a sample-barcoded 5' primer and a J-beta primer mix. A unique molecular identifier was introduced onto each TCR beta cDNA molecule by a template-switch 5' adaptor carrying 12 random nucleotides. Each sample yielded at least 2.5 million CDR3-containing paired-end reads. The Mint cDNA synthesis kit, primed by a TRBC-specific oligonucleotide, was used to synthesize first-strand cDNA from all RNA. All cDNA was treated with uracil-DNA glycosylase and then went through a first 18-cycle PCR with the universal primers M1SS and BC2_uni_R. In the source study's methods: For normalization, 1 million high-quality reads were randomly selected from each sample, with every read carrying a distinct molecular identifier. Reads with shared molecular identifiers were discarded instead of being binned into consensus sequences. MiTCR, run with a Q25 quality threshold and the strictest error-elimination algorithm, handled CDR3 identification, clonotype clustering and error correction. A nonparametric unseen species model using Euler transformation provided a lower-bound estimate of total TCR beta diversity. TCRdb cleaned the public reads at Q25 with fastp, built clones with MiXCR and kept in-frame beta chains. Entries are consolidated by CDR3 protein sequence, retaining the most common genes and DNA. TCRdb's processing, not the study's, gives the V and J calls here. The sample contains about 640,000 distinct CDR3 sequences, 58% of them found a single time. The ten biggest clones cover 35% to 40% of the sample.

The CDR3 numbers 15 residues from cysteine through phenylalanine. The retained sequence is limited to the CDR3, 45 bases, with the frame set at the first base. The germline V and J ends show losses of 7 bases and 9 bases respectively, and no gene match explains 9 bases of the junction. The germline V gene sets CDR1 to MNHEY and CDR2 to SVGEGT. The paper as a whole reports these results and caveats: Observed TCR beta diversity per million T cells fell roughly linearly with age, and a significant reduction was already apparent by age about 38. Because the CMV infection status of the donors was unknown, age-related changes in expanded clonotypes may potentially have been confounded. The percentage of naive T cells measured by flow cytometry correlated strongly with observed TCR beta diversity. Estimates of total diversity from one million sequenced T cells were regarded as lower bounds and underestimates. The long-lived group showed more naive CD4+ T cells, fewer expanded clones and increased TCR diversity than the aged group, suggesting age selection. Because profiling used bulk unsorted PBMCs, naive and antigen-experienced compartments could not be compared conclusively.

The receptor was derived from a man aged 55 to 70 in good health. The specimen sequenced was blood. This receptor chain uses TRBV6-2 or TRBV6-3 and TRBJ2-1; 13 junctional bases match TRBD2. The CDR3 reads CASTALAGGPLEQFF. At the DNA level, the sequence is TGTGCCAGCACCGCACTAGCGGGGGGGCCCCTTGAGCAGTTCTTC.